This T cell receptor (beta chain) was recovered during a study of OX40 agonist ivuxolimab in advanced cancers. Trimming removed 2 bases at V and 14 bases at J, with 13 bases between. Germline CDR1 reads MNHEY; CDR2 reads SMNVEV (reference sequence). The CDR3 is 12 residues long. TCRdb's table, derived via immunoSEQ multiplex PCR, lists solely in-frame clones and lacks some. The sample yields under 45,000 clones, about 70% seen once. The input for sequencing was CD4+ or CD8+ T cells sorted from blood, taken in a trial of the OX40 agonist ivuxolimab. The sequence was collected from an adult with an advanced solid tumor such as melanoma, head and neck, liver or kidney cancer. V gene TRBV27 combines with J gene TRBJ2-1; D is possibly TRBD1 or TRBD2 (7 bases each). CDR3 sequence reads: CASSLPRGTKFF. The CDR3 coding sequence is TGTGCCAGCAGTTTACCCAGGGGGACTAAGTTCTTC.